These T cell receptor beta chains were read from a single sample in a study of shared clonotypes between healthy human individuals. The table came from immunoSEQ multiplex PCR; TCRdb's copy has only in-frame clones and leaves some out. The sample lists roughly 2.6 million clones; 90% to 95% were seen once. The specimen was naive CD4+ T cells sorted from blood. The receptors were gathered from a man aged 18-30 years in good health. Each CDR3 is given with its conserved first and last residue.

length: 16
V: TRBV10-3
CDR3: CAISDSGGGTNEKLFF

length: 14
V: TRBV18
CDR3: CASSPRLNTGELFF

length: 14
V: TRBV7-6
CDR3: CASSRGGGNTEAFF

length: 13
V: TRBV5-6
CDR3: CASSFYDRYEQYF

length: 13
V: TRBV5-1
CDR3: CASSPDPNQPQHF

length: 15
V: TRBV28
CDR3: CASHPGDGTSYEQYF

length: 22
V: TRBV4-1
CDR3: CASSQGGSRRDLKRENGGEQFF

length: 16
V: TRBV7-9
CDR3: CASSSPGTGNNSPLHF

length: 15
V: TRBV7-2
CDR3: CASSFDRDGRDEQYF

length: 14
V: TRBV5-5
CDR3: CASSLFRTDYEQYF

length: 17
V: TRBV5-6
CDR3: CASSLDRTGPTNEKLFF

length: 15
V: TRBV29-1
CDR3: CSVEDQNRDSSEQYF

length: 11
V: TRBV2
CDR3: CASSKGETQYF

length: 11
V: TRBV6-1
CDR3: CATRMNTEAFF

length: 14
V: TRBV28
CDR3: CASGEDSTNEKLFF

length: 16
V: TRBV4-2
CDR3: CASSEARLAYTGELFF

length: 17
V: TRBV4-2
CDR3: CASSQVGTGGIEDTQYF

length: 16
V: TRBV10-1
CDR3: CASSPGGGRSTEKLFF

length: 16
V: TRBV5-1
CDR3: CASSPLDPGRNEKLFF

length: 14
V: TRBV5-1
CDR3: CASSGAGVYNEQFF

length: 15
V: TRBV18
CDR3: CASSLPQGDNSPLHF

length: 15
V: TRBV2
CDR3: CASSGVDSPNEKLFF

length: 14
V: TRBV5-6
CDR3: CASSFGVSTGELFF

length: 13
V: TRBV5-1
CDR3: CASSFRGDNEQFF

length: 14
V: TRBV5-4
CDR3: CASSLEGVSIGYTF

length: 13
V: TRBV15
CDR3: CATSRDSRDTQYF

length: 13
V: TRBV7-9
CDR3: CASSLEIAGEQFF

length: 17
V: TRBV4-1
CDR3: CASRPEVKQGVGSPLHF

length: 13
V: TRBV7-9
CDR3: CASSPLGGVTLHF

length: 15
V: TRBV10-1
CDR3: CASSESTLGTDTQYF